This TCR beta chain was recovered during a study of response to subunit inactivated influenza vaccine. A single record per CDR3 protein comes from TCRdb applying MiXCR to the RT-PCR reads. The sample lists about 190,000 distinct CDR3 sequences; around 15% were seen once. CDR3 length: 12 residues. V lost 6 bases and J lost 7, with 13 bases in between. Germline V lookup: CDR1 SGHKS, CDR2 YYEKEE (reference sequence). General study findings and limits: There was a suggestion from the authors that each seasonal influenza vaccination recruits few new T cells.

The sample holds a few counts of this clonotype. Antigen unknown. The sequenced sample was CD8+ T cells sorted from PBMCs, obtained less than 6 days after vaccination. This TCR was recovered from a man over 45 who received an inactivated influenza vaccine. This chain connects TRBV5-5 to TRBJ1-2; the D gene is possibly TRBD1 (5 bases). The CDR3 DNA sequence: TGTGCCAGCACCAGGGATAGGAGTGGCTACACCTTC. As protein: CASTRDRSGYTF.